This T cell receptor beta chain was captured in a study of blood T cell repertoires in COVID-19. The CDR3 totals 14 residues. Germline V gives CDR1 SGHNT, CDR2 YYREEE (reference sequence). Trimming removed 5 bases from V and 7 bases from J; junction bases left unmatched: 10. Produced via immunoSEQ multiplex PCR; TCRdb's table is partial and in-frame only. The sample lists a few hundred thousand clones; 85% were seen once. The sample consisted of peripheral blood. The chain combines TRBV5-4 with TRBJ2-5, with 8 nucleotides matching TRBD1. The sequence was collected from a human donor in a cohort sampled during active COVID-19. The CDR3 here is CASRPDRDLGTQYF. CDR3 DNA: TGTGCCAGCAGACCGGACAGGGACCTCGGGACCCAGTACTTC.